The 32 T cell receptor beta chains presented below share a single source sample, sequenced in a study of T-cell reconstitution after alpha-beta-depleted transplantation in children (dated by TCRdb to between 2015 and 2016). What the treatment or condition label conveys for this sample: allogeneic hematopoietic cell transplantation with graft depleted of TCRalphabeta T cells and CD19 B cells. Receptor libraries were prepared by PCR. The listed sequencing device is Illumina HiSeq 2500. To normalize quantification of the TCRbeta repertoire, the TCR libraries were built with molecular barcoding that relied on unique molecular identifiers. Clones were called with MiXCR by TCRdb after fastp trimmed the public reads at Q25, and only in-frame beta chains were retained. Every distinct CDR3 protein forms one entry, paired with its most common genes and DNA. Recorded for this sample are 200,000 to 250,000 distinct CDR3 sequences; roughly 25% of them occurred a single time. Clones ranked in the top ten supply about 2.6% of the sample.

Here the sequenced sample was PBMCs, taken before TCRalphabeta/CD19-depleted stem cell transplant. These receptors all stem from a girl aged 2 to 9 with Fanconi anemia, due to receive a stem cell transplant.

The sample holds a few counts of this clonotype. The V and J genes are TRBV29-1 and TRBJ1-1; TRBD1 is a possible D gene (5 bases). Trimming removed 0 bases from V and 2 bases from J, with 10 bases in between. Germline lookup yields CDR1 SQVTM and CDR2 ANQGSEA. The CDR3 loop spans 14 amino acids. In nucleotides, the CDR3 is TGCAGCGTTGAAGACCAGGACATCAACACTGAAGCTTTCTTT. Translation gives CSVEDQDINTEAFF.

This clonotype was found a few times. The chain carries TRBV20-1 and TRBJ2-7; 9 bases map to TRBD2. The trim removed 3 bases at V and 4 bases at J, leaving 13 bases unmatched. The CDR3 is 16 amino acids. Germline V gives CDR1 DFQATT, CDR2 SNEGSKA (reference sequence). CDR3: CSARGLRASGDYEQYF. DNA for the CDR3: TGCAGTGCTAGGGGCCTGAGGGCTAGCGGGGATTACGAGCAGTACTTC.

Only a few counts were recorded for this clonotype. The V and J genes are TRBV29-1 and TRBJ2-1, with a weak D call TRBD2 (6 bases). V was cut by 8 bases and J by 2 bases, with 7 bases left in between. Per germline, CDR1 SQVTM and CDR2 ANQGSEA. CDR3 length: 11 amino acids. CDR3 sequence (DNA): TGCAGCTCGGGGGCCTACAATGAGCAGTTCTTC. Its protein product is CSSGAYNEQFF.

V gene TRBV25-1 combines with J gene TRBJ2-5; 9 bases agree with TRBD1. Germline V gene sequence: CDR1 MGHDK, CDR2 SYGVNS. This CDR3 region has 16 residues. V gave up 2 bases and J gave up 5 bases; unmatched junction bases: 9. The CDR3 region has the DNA TGTGCCAGCAGTGAAGGATCTACAGGGGGCAGGGAGACCCAGTACTTC. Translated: CASSEGSTGGRETQYF.

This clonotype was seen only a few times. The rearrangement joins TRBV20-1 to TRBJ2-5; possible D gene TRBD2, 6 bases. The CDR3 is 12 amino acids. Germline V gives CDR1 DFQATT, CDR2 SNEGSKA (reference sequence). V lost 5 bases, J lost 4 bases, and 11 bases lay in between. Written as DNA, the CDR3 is TGCAGTGCTGCTTGGGGAGGAGAGACCCAGTACTTC. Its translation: CSAAWGGETQYF.

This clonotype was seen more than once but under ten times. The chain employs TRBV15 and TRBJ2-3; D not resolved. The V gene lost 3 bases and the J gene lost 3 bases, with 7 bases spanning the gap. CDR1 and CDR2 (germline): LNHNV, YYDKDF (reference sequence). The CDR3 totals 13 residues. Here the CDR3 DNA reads TGTGCCACCAGCAGGTGGAGAACAGATACGCAGTATTTT. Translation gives CATSRWRTDTQYF.

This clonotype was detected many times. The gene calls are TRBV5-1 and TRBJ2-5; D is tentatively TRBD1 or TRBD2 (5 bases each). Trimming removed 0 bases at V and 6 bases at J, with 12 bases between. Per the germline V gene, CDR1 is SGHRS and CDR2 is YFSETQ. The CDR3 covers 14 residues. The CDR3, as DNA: TGCGCCAGCAGCTTGGACGAGGGGAAGAAGACCCAGTACTTC. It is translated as CASSLDEGKKTQYF.

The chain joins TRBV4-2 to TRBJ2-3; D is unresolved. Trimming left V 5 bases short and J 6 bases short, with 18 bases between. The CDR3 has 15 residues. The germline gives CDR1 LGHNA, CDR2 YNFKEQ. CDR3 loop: CASSLTSSSGDTQYF. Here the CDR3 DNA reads TGTGCCAGCAGCTTAACAAGCTCAAGTGGGGATACGCAGTATTTT.

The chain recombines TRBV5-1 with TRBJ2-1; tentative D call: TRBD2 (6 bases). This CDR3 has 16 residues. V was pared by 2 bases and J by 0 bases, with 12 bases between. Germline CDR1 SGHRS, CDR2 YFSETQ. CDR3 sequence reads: CASSLTGGDSYNEQFF. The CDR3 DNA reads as TGCGCCAGCAGCTTAACGGGCGGGGACTCCTACAATGAGCAGTTCTTC.

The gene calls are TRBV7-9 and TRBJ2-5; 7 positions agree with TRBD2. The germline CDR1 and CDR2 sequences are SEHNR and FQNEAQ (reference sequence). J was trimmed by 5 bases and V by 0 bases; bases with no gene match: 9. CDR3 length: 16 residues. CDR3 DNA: TGTGCCAGCAGCTTAGCCCCTAGCGGAAGGTGGGAGACCCAGTACTTC. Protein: CASSLAPSGRWETQYF.

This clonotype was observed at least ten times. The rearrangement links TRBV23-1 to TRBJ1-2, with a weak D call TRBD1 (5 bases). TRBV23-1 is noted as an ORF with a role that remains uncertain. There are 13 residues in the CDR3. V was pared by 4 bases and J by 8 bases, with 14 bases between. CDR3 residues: CASSRFPRGGYTF. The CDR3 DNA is TGCGCCAGCAGTCGATTCCCAAGGGGAGGCTACACCTTC.

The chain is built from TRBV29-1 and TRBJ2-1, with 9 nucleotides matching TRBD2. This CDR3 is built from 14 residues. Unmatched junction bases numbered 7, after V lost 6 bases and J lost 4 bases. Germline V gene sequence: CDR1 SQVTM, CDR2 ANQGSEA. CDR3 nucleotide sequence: TGCAGCGTCGGGGGGACTAGCAGTTACAATGAGCAGTTCTTC. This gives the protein CSVGGTSSYNEQFF.

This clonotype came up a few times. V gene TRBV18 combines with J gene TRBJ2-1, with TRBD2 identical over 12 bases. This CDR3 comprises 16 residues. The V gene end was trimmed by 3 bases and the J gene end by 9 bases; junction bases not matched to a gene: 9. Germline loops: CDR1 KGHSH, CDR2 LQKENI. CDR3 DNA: TGTGCCAGCTCACCGACTAGCGGGGGTCGTGGTGGTGAGCAGTTCTTC. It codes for CASSPTSGGRGGEQFF. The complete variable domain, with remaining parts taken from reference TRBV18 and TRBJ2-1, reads NAGVMQNPRHLVRRRGQEARLRCSPMKGHSHVYWYRQLPEEGLKFMVYLQKENIIDESGMPKERFSAEFPKEGPSILRIQQVVRGDSAAYFCASSPTSGGRGGEQFFGPGTRLTVL.

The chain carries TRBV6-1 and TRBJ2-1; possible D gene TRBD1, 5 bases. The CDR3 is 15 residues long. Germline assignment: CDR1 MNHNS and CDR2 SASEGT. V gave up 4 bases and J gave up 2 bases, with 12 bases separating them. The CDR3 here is CASSGQRRTYNEQFF. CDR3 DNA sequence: TGTGCCAGCAGTGGACAGCGCCGGACCTACAATGAGCAGTTCTTC.

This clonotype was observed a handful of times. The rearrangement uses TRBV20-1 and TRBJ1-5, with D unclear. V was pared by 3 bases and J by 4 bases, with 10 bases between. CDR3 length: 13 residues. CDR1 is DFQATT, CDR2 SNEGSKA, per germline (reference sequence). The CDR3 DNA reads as TGCAGTGCTAGCGGAGACGGAAATCAGCCCCAGCATTTT. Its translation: CSASGDGNQPQHF.

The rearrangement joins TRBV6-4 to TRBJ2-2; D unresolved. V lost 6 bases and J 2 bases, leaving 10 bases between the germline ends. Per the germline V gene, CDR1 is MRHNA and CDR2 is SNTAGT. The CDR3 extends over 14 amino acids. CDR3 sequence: CASRPSYNTGELFF. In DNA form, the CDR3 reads TGTGCCAGCAGACCGTCGTACAACACCGGGGAGCTGTTTTTT.

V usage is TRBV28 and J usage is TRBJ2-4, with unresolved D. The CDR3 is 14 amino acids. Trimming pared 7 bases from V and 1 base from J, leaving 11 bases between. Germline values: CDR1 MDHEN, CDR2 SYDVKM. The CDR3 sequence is CASTEGPAKNIQYF. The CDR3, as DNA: TGTGCCAGCACGGAAGGCCCGGCCAAAAACATTCAGTACTTC.

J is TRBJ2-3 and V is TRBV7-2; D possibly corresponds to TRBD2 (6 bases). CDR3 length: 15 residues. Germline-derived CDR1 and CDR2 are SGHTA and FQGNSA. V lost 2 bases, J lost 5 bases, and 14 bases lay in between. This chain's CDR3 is CASSLTRTTQDTQYF. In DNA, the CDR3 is TGTGCCAGCAGCTTAACGAGGACTACGCAAGATACGCAGTATTTT. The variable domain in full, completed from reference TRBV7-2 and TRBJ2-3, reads GAGVSQSPSNKVTEKGKDVELRCDPISGHTALYWYRQSLGQGLEFLIYFQGNSAPDKSGLPSDRFSAERTGGSVSTLTIQRTQQEDSAVYLCASSLTRTTQDTQYFGPGTRLTVL.

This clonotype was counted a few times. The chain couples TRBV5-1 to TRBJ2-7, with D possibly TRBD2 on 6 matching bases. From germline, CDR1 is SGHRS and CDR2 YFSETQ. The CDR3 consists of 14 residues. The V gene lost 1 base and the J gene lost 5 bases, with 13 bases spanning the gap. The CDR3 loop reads CASSLRPREDEQYF. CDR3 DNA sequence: TGCGCCAGCAGCTTGCGTCCCAGGGAGGACGAGCAGTACTTC.

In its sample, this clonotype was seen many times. The CDR3 DNA reads as TGCAGCGTGCAGAACTATGGCTACACCTTC. It encodes CSVQNYGYTF. This chain uses TRBV29-1 with TRBJ1-2; D ambiguous. V was cut by 6 bases and J by 2 bases, with 4 bases left in between. Germline loops: CDR1 SQVTM, CDR2 ANQGSEA. This CDR3 comprises 10 residues. Together with reference TRBV29-1 and TRBJ1-2, the CDR3 gives the full variable domain: SAVISQKPSRDICQRGTSLTIQCQVDSQVTMMFWYRQQPGQSLTLIATANQGSEATYESGFVIDKFPISRPNLTFSTLTVSNMSPEDSSIYLCSVQNYGYTFGSGTRLTVV.

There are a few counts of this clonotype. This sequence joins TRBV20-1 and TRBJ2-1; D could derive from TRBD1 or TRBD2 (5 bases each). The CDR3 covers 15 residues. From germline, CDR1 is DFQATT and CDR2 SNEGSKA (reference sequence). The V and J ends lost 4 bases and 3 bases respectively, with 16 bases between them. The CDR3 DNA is TGCAGTGCTACGGGGACCATCCTGAACTACAATGAGCAGTTCTTC. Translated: CSATGTILNYNEQFF.

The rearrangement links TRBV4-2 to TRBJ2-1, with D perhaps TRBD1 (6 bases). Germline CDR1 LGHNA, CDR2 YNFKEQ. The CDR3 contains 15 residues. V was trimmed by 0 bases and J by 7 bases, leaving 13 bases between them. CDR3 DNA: TGTGCCAGCAGCCAAGACCAGGGGTCAGGGAATGAGCAGTTCTTC. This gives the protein CASSQDQGSGNEQFF.

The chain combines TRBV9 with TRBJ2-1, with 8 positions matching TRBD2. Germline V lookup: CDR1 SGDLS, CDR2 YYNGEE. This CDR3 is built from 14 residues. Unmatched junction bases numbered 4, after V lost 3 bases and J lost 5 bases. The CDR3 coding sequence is TGTGCCAGCAGCGCTGGACTAGCCCACAATGAGCAGTTCTTC. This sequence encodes CASSAGLAHNEQFF.

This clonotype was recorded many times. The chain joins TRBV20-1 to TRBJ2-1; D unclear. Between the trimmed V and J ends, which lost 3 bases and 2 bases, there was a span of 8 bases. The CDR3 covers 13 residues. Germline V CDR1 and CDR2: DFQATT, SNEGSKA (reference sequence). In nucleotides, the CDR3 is TGCAGTGCTAGGGGGTTCACCTACAATGAGCAGTTCTTC. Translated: CSARGFTYNEQFF.

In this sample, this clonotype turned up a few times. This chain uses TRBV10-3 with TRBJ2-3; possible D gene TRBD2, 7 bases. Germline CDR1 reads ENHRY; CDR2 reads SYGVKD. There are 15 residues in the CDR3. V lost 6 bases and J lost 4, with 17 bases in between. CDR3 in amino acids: CAIRREGGVADTQYF. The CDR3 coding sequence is TGTGCCATCAGGCGTGAGGGGGGGGTCGCAGATACGCAGTATTTT.

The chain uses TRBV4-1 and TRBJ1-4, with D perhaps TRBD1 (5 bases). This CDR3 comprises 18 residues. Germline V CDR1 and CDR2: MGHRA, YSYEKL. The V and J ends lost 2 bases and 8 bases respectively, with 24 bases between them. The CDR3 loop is CASSQLIMDIPRGEKLFF. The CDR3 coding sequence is TGCGCCAGCAGCCAATTAATTATGGACATTCCTAGGGGAGAAAAACTGTTTTTT.

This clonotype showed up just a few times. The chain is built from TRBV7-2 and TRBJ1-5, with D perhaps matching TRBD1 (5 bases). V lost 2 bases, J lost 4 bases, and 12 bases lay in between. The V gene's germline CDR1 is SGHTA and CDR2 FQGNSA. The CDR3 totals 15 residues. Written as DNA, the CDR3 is TGTGCCAGCAGCTTAAACGGGGACGGAAATCAGCCCCAGCATTTT. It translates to CASSLNGDGNQPQHF.

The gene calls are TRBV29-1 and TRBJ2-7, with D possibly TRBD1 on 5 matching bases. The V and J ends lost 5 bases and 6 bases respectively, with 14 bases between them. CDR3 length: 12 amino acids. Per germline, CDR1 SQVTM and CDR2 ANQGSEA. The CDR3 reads CSVLRVSSEQYF. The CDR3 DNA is TGCAGCGTTCTCAGGGTGTCTAGCGAGCAGTACTTC.

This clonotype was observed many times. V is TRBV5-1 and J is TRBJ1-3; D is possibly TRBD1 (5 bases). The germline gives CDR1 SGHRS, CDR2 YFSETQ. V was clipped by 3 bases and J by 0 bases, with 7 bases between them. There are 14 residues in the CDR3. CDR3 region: CASSSQGSGNTIYF. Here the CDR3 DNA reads TGCGCCAGCAGCTCGCAGGGCTCTGGAAACACCATATATTTT.

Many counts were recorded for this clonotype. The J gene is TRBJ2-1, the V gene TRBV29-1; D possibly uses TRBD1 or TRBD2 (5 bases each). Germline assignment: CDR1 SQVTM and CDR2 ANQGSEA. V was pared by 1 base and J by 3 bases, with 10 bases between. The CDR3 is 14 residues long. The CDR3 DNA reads TGCAGCGTTGAAGGGGGGATTTTCTACAATGAGCAGTTCTTC. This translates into CSVEGGIFYNEQFF.

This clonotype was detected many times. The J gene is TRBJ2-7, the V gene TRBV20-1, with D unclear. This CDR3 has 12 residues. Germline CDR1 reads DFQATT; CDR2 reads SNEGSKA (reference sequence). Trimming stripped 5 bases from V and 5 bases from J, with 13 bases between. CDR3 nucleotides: TGCAGTGCTCTCCTCAAATGGCACGAGCAGTACTTC. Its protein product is CSALLKWHEQYF.

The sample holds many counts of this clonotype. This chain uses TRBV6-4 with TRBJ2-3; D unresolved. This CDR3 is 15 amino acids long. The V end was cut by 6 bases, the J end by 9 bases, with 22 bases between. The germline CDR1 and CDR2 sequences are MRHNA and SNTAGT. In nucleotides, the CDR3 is TGTGCCAGCAGCGAGACGGCGGATGCGTGGGAAACGCAGTATTTT. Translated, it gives CASSETADAWETQYF.